Listed here are 29 T cell receptor beta chains from one sample, sequenced in a study of OX40 agonist ivuxolimab in advanced cancers. Sequencing was performed with immunoSEQ multiplex PCR; in TCRdb, only in-frame clones are kept and a portion is missing. This sample has roughly 53,000 clones; approximately 90% occur once, and the top ten carry just over 50%. The sample here was CD4+ or CD8+ T cells sorted from blood, taken in a trial of the OX40 agonist ivuxolimab. The receptors here all came from an adult with an advanced solid tumor such as melanoma, head and neck, liver or kidney cancer.

The table lists this clone with a count of one. This rearrangement joins TRBV7-6 to TRBJ2-7; the D gene is possibly TRBD1 (6 bases). Per the germline V gene, CDR1 is SGHVS and CDR2 is FNYEAQ. Trimming pared 3 bases from V and 2 bases from J, leaving 8 bases between. This CDR3 is 13 amino acids long. The CDR3 coding sequence is TGTGCCAGCAGCTTGGGGGACACCTACGAGCAGTACTTC. Its translation: CASSLGDTYEQYF.

V and J are TRBV10-1 and TRBJ1-5; 7 positions agree with TRBD1. CDR1 is WNHNN and CDR2 is SYGVQD in the germline V gene (reference sequence). The CDR3 spans 13 residues. J was trimmed by 5 bases and V by 8 bases; bases with no gene match: 6. The CDR3 loop is CASSTGPYQPQHF. In nucleotides, the CDR3 is TGCGCCAGCTCGACAGGGCCCTATCAGCCCCAGCATTTT.

This chain joins TRBV6-5 and TRBJ2-5; D is unclear. Germline-derived CDR1 and CDR2 are MNHEY and SVGAGI. Trimming removed 7 bases from V and 5 bases from J, with 8 bases in between. This CDR3 contains 11 residues. CDR3 in amino acids: CASTPGETQYF. In DNA form, the CDR3 reads TGTGCCAGCACTCCTGGGGAGACCCAGTACTTC.

The chain recombines TRBV5-1 with TRBJ1-2; TRBD1 aligns across 7 bases. Looked up from germline, CDR1 is SGHRS and CDR2 is YFSETQ. The length of the CDR3 is 15 residues. Trimming at V came to 3 bases and at J to 3 bases, leaving 8 bases not matched to a gene. CDR3 sequence (DNA): TGCGCCAGCAGCTGGAGACAGGGTGGCGACTATGGCTACACCTTC. Translated, it gives CASSWRQGGDYGYTF. Filled out from reference TRBV5-1 and TRBJ1-2, the complete variable domain reads KAGVTQTPRYLIKTRGQQVTLSCSPISGHRSVSWYQQTPGQGLQFLFEYFSETQRNKGNFPGRFSGRQFSNSRSEMNVSTLELGDSALYLCASSWRQGGDYGYTFGSGTRLTVV.

This chain joins TRBV19 and TRBJ2-7; TRBD1 matches 9 bases. The length of the CDR3 is 13 residues. Germline assignment: CDR1 LNHDA and CDR2 SQIVND (reference sequence). V lost 6 bases and J lost 0; bases outside the gene matches: 0. CDR3 DNA: TGTGCCAGTAGGGACAGGGGCTCCTACGAGCAGTACTTC. Encoded protein: CASRDRGSYEQYF. Full variable domain (outside the CDR3, taken from reference TRBV19 and TRBJ2-7): DGGITQSPKYLFRKEGQNVTLSCEQNLNHDAMYWYRQDPGQGLRLIYYSQIVNDFQKGDIAEGYSVSREKKESFPLTVTSAQKNPTAFYLCASRDRGSYEQYFGPGTRLTVT.

V gene TRBV19 combines with J gene TRBJ1-1; no clear D. The CDR3 loop spans 19 amino acids. V was shortened by 1 base and J by 1 base, with 22 bases between the two germline ends. The V gene's germline CDR1 is LNHDA and CDR2 SQIVND (reference sequence). This chain's CDR3 is CASSIADRASGYGNTEAFF. In nucleotides, the CDR3 is TGTGCCAGTAGTATAGCCGACCGGGCGTCGGGGTACGGGAACACTGAAGCTTTCTTT.

This chain links TRBV5-1 with TRBJ2-2, with D unclear. Between the trimmed V and J ends, which lost 1 base and 0 bases, there was a span of 10 bases. The V gene's germline CDR1 is SGHRS and CDR2 YFSETQ. The CDR3 is 16 residues long. CDR3 in amino acids: CASSLTLASNTGELFF. The CDR3, as DNA: TGCGCCAGCAGCTTGACACTCGCTTCGAACACCGGGGAGCTGTTTTTT.

The V call is TRBV5-1, the J call TRBJ2-5; D not certain. The last part of the DNA fits TRBJ2-7 better; the J call may be wrong. CDR1 SGHRS and CDR2 YFSETQ come from the germline V gene. The CDR3 loop spans 16 amino acids. DNA of the CDR3: TGCGCCAGCAGCCCACTCGGCGGCCAGGTGGGTTACGAGCAGTACTTC. This codes for CASSPLGGQVGYEQYF.

The chain joins TRBV28 to TRBJ2-1, with TRBD2 as a possible D gene (5 bases). The germline V gene has CDR1 MDHEN and CDR2 SYDVKM. The CDR3 consists of 14 residues. V lost 7 bases and J 7 bases, leaving 17 bases between the germline ends. CDR3: CASIPGWTTNEQFF. As DNA, the CDR3 is TGTGCCAGCATTCCGGGGTGGACGACAAATGAGCAGTTCTTC. Variable domain in full (rest from reference TRBV28 and TRBJ2-1): DVKVTQSSRYLVKRTGEKVFLECVQDMDHENMFWYRQDPGLGLRLIYFSYDVKMKEKGDIPEGYSVSREKKERFSLILESASTNQTSMYLCASIPGWTTNEQFFGPGTRLTVL.

The V call is TRBV4-1, the J call TRBJ2-3; D uncertain. The germline V and J ends were trimmed by 5 bases and 2 bases, with 14 bases remaining between them. The germline V gene encodes CDR1 MGHRA and CDR2 YSYEKL. This CDR3 spans 15 amino acids. CDR3 DNA sequence: TGCGCCAGCAGCTCTACAGACAAATCCACAGATACGCAGTATTTT. It specifies CASSSTDKSTDTQYF.

About this clone: Within the sample, other DNA sequences also encode this same CDR3. The chain employs TRBV5-1 and TRBJ2-1; 8 nucleotides line up with TRBD1. This CDR3 has 12 residues. Germline lookup yields CDR1 SGHRS and CDR2 YFSETQ. The V and J ends lost 0 bases and 10 bases, in that order; junction bases with no gene match: 0. Here the CDR3 DNA reads TGCGCCAGCAGCTTGGCAGGGGGCGAGCAGTTCTTC. Residues: CASSLAGGEQFF.

This chain connects TRBV4-1 to TRBJ2-1; maybe TRBD1 (6 bases). Germline V CDR1 and CDR2: MGHRA, YSYEKL. The ends were cut back, 4 bases at V and 5 bases at J, with 21 bases in the middle. The CDR3 extends over 17 amino acids. The CDR3 DNA follows: TGCGCCAGCAGCCTTAGACCACAGGACAGAGATAACAATGAGCAGTTCTTC. Amino acid sequence: CASSLRPQDRDNNEQFF.

This clone was observed a single time. The chain is built from TRBV18 and TRBJ2-4; 8 bases line up with TRBD1. Unmatched junction bases numbered 3, after V lost 4 bases and J lost 1 base. The CDR3 is made up of 15 amino acids. Germline CDR1 reads KGHSH; CDR2 reads LQKENI. CDR3 nucleotides: TGTGCCAGCTCACGGACAGGGTGGGCCAAAAACATTCAGTACTTC. It yields the protein CASSRTGWAKNIQYF.

The chain's CDR3 is CASSPSGAPNIQYF. The CDR3 region has the DNA TGCGCCAGCAGCCCTAGCGGTGCCCCAAACATTCAGTACTTC. The chain recombines TRBV5-1 with TRBJ2-4; 7 bases line up with TRBD2. The CDR3 sequence is 14 residues long. Trimming cost V 4 bases and J 6 bases; bases outside gene matches: 7. Germline CDR1 reads SGHRS; CDR2 reads YFSETQ.

The rearrangement uses TRBV29-1 and TRBJ1-1; D may be TRBD1 (6 bases). The CDR3 covers 10 residues. V lost 7 bases to trimming and J lost 7 bases, with 10 bases between them. Germline CDR1 reads SQVTM; CDR2 reads ANQGSEA. The DNA of the CDR3 is TGCAGCGGTTTGACAGGTGAAGCTTTCTTT. Its translation: CSGLTGEAFF.

This clone turned up a few times. The chain employs TRBV9 and TRBJ1-6; possible D gene TRBD1, 6 bases. This CDR3 has 15 amino acids. V was pared by 0 bases and J by 7 bases, with 11 bases between. The germline V gene has CDR1 SGDLS and CDR2 YYNGEE. In DNA, the CDR3 is TGTGCCAGCAGCGTAGGACAGGCGCCAAATTCACCCCTCCACTTT. Translating it yields CASSVGQAPNSPLHF.

The rearrangement links TRBV21-1 to TRBJ2-3; the table's D call of TRBD2 was not tested on the DNA. TRBV21-1 is marked as a pseudogene. The CDR3 length is 14 residues. Written as DNA, the CDR3 is TGTGCCAGCACCCCGGTGGATGGGGAGGCCGTGAAGTATTTT. This translates into CASTPVDGEAVKYF.

This chain joins TRBV6-1 and TRBJ2-7; D uncertain. Germline V lookup: CDR1 MNHNS, CDR2 SASEGT. V gave up 0 bases and J gave up 1 base, with 10 bases separating them. CDR3 length: 15 amino acids. CDR3 DNA: TGTGCCAGCAGTGAAGCGCAGGCAGCATCCTACGAGCAGTACTTC. It yields the protein CASSEAQAASYEQYF.

The chain carries TRBV7-9 and TRBJ1-2; D not certain. The ends were cut back, 1 base at V and 4 bases at J, with 7 bases in the middle. CDR1 and CDR2 (germline): SEHNR, FQNEAQ (reference sequence). The CDR3 has 13 amino acids. Written as DNA, the CDR3 is TGTGCCAGCAGCTTAGAGGCAGTCTATGGCTACACCTTC. This gives the protein CASSLEAVYGYTF.

The chain couples TRBV28 to TRBJ2-5, with D tentatively TRBD1 (5 bases). CDR1 and CDR2 from the germline V gene are MDHEN and SYDVKM. CDR3 length: 14 amino acids. The V end was cut by 3 bases, the J end by 1 base, with 9 bases between. The DNA for the CDR3 is TGTGCCAGCAGTTTGGTAGGGGTCCAAGAGACCCAGTACTTC. Translation gives CASSLVGVQETQYF.

The V and J genes are TRBV27 and TRBJ2-3, with 9 nucleotides matching TRBD2. CDR1 and CDR2 (germline): MNHEY, SMNVEV (reference sequence). The CDR3 extends over 16 amino acids. The ends lost 8 bases at V and 3 bases at J; junction bases unmatched: 12. The CDR3 here is CASGYAGGPWTDTQYF. CDR3 sequence (DNA): TGTGCCAGCGGGTACGCGGGGGGGCCGTGGACAGATACGCAGTATTTT.

The chain is built from TRBV6-6 and TRBJ1-2; 10 nucleotides agree with TRBD1. The V and J ends lost 6 bases and 7 bases, in that order; junction bases with no gene match: 8. CDR1 MNHNY and CDR2 SVGAGI come from the germline V gene (reference sequence). The CDR3 has 14 residues. CDR3 residues: CASRVTGGVPGYTF. The DNA of the CDR3 is TGTGCCAGCAGGGTGACAGGGGGCGTCCCTGGCTACACCTTC.

The V call is TRBV2, the J call TRBJ1-3, with D hard to call. V lost 5 bases and J lost 4, with 9 bases in between. The germline CDR1 and CDR2 sequences are SNHLY and FYNNEI. The CDR3 is made up of 13 amino acids. The CDR3 is CASSSAPGNTIYF. CDR3 nucleotides: TGTGCCAGCAGTTCCGCCCCGGGAAACACCATATATTTT.

J is TRBJ2-2 and V is TRBV2; D uncertain. The CDR3 runs 14 residues. The germline V gene encodes CDR1 SNHLY and CDR2 FYNNEI. The V gene lost 2 bases and the J gene lost 3 bases, with 7 bases spanning the gap. CDR3 sequence: CASSEQPYTGELFF. The CDR3 nucleotides are TGTGCCAGCAGTGAACAGCCTTACACCGGGGAGCTGTTTTTT. The full variable domain, completed using reference TRBV2 and TRBJ2-2, is EPEVTQTPSHQVTQMGQEVILRCVPISNHLYFYWYRQILGQKVEFLVSFYNNEISEKSEIFDDQFSVERPDGSNFTLKIRSTKLEDSAMYFCASSEQPYTGELFFGEGSRLTVL.

The genes are TRBV11-2 and TRBJ2-2; D unclear. The CDR3 totals 14 residues. Germline V lookup: CDR1 SGHAT, CDR2 FQNNGV. The V gene lost 6 bases and the J gene lost 6 bases, with 14 bases spanning the gap. The CDR3 coding sequence is TGTGCCAGCAGACGTCACGATGACGCCGGGGAGCTGTTTTTT. Protein product: CASRRHDDAGELFF.

The gene calls are TRBV5-1 and TRBJ1-2; no reliable D call. From germline, CDR1 is SGHRS and CDR2 YFSETQ. Trimming cost V 4 bases and J 5 bases, with 12 bases left between them. The CDR3 runs to 13 residues. The CDR3 protein is CASSDDGSYGYTF. CDR3 coding DNA: TGCGCCAGCAGCGATGACGGGAGTTATGGCTACACCTTC.

The V call is TRBV2, the J call TRBJ2-7; maybe TRBD1 (5 bases). From germline, CDR1 is SNHLY and CDR2 FYNNEI. The germline V and J ends were trimmed by 2 bases and 3 bases, with 14 bases remaining between them. The CDR3 is 15 amino acids. Here the CDR3 reads CASSERAGNDYEQYF. The DNA for the CDR3 is TGTGCCAGCAGTGAAAGGGCAGGGAACGACTACGAGCAGTACTTC. Drawing the rest from reference TRBV2 and TRBJ2-7, the complete variable domain is EPEVTQTPSHQVTQMGQEVILRCVPISNHLYFYWYRQILGQKVEFLVSFYNNEISEKSEIFDDQFSVERPDGSNFTLKIRSTKLEDSAMYFCASSERAGNDYEQYFGPGTRLTVT.

The chain uses TRBV7-9 and TRBJ2-5; D not resolved. This CDR3 contains 14 residues. The V end was cut by 5 bases, the J end by 4 bases, with 14 bases between. Germline V gene sequence: CDR1 SEHNR, CDR2 FQNEAQ (reference sequence). The CDR3 protein is CASSVGTNRETQYF. The CDR3 DNA follows: TGTGCCAGCAGCGTCGGCACAAACCGAGAGACCCAGTACTTC.

The V and J genes are TRBV7-2 and TRBJ1-1, with D perhaps matching TRBD1 (6 bases). V lost 5 bases, J lost 2 bases, and 12 bases lay in between. Germline CDR1 reads SGHTA; CDR2 reads FQGNSA. The CDR3 is 14 amino acids. The CDR3: CASSITGPNTEAFF. The CDR3 bases are TGTGCCAGCAGCATTACAGGGCCCAACACTGAAGCTTTCTTT.